This TCR beta chain originates from a study of T cells after yellow fever vaccination. Study results and caveats: Compared with primary, the secondary response was weaker and peaked at day 5, not 15. The bulk population could contribute abundant contaminating clonotypes to FACS-sorted repertoires. After the booster, about 95% of CD4 and approximately 90% of CD8 primary-response clones were re-detected.

As concerns this clonotype: Its antigen remains unidentified.

Germline assignment: CDR1 LNHDA and CDR2 SQIVND (reference sequence). The CDR3 is made up of 15 amino acids. The V gene end was trimmed by 8 bases and the J gene end by 7 bases; junction bases not matched to a gene: 8. TCRdb passed the 5' RACE reads through MiXCR, listing each CDR3 protein once. The sample carries hundreds of thousands of distinct CDR3 sequences, about 19% recorded once. The sequence derives from a young man who received the YFV17D yellow fever vaccine. The sequences come from PBMCs, collected 15 days after the yellow fever booster vaccination. The rearrangement joins TRBV19 to TRBJ2-3; 14 positions agree with TRBD2. CDR3 bases: TGTGCCAGTTCCGGGACTAGCGGGAGTTTGCATACGCAGTATTTT. This gives the protein CASSGTSGSLHTQYF.